One and the same sample provided the 20 T cell receptor beta chains below, sequenced in a study of T-cell reconstitution after alpha-beta-depleted transplantation in children listed by TCRdb under 2016. The library relied on PCR. Sequencing relied on an Illumina HiSeq 2500. TCR library preparation used molecular barcoding, with unique molecular identifiers applied to normalize quantification of the TCRbeta repertoire. TCRdb reprocessed the public reads (quality trimming at Q25 with fastp, clone calling with MiXCR) and kept in-frame beta chains. For every CDR3 protein sequence, its rows merge into one entry that carries the most common genes and DNA. This sample is represented by about 900,000 distinct CDR3 sequences; about 29% of them were singletons. 25% to 35% of the sample lies in the top ten. The intended sense of this specimen's treatment or condition label: allogeneic hematopoietic cell transplantation with graft depleted of TCRalphabeta T cells and CD19 B cells.

The specimen was PBMCs, mostly from graft donor cells, collected 360 days after TCRalphabeta/CD19-depleted stem cell transplant. The receptors originated from a boy under two years old who had a stem cell transplant for SCID, so the T cells may come from the graft donor.

This clonotype was recorded once. The chain joins TRBV5-4 to TRBJ2-2; weak D call: TRBD2 (5 bases). The CDR3 runs 16 residues. The germline V gene encodes CDR1 SGHNT and CDR2 YYREEE (reference sequence). V was cut by 5 bases and J by 5 bases, with 19 bases left in between. CDR3 sequence: CASSSPGPGGTGELFF. DNA of the CDR3: TGTGCCAGCAGTTCGCCGGGCCCAGGAGGTACCGGGGAGCTGTTTTTT.

The chain combines TRBV4-1 with TRBJ2-1, with 8 bases lining up with TRBD1. Trimming removed 3 bases from V and 6 bases from J; junction bases left unmatched: 7. The CDR3 runs to 15 residues. The germline V gene encodes CDR1 MGHRA and CDR2 YSYEKL. CDR3 region: CASSHPDRGPNEQFF. CDR3 nucleotide sequence: TGCGCCAGCAGCCACCCTGACAGGGGTCCCAATGAGCAGTTCTTC.

This clonotype occurred many times. This chain links TRBV5-1 with TRBJ2-7, with a possible D match to TRBD2 (5 bases). The CDR3 consists of 15 residues. Trimming stripped 0 bases from V and 0 bases from J, with 10 bases between. The germline V gene encodes CDR1 SGHRS and CDR2 YFSETQ. The CDR3 DNA follows: TGCGCCAGCAGCTTGGTGGGAGCCAGCTCCTACGAGCAGTACTTC. Its protein product is CASSLVGASSYEQYF. Full variable domain (outside the CDR3, taken from reference TRBV5-1 and TRBJ2-7): KAGVTQTPRYLIKTRGQQVTLSCSPISGHRSVSWYQQTPGQGLQFLFEYFSETQRNKGNFPGRFSGRQFSNSRSEMNVSTLELGDSALYLCASSLVGASSYEQYFGPGTRLTVT.

This clonotype has at least ten counts. The rearrangement joins TRBV9 to TRBJ1-1, with a tentative D call TRBD1 (5 bases). The CDR3 length is 13 residues. CDR1 is SGDLS, CDR2 YYNGEE, per germline. V was trimmed by 2 bases and J by 1 base, leaving 6 bases between them. The CDR3 here is CASSVGPNTEAFF. CDR3 nucleotides: TGTGCCAGCAGCGTGGGACCGAACACTGAAGCTTTCTTT.

This clonotype was observed a handful of times. This chain connects TRBV7-2 to TRBJ2-7; tentative D call: TRBD2 (6 bases). Germline V gives CDR1 SGHTA, CDR2 FQGNSA. The CDR3 loop spans 15 amino acids. V lost 6 bases to trimming and J lost 2 bases, with 17 bases between them. CDR3 DNA sequence: TGTGCCAGCAGGTTGGGGGGTCAGGGCACCTACGAGCAGTACTTC. Translating it yields CASRLGGQGTYEQYF. The full variable domain, rest sourced from reference TRBV7-2 and TRBJ2-7, is GAGVSQSPSNKVTEKGKDVELRCDPISGHTALYWYRQSLGQGLEFLIYFQGNSAPDKSGLPSDRFSAERTGGSVSTLTIQRTQQEDSAVYLCASRLGGQGTYEQYFGPGTRLTVT.

The J gene is TRBJ1-5, the V gene TRBV10-3; D ambiguous. Germline V gene data show CDR1 as ENHRY and CDR2 as SYGVKD. V lost 6 bases to trimming and J lost 2 bases, with 14 bases between them. CDR3 length: 15 residues. CDR3 DNA sequence: TGTGCCATCAGGGCTGGACTTGGGGGCAATCAGCCCCAGCATTTT. Residues: CAIRAGLGGNQPQHF.

The chain employs TRBV4-1 and TRBJ2-2; the match to TRBD1 covers 9 bases. Per germline, CDR1 MGHRA and CDR2 YSYEKL. This CDR3 is 16 amino acids long. The junction had 5 bases not matched to a gene; V was cut back by 2 bases and J by 4 bases. CDR3: CASSQRRQGGTGELFF. The CDR3 DNA reads TGCGCCAGCAGCCAACGTCGACAGGGGGGCACCGGGGAGCTGTTTTTT.

This sequence joins TRBV5-1 and TRBJ2-2, with TRBD1 identical over 8 bases. The CDR3 loop spans 13 amino acids. The junction had 0 bases not matched to a gene; V was cut back by 5 bases and J by 3 bases. Germline CDR1 reads SGHRS; CDR2 reads YFSETQ. The CDR3 loop reads CASRDRDTGELFF. Here the CDR3 DNA reads TGCGCCAGCAGGGACAGGGACACCGGGGAGCTGTTTTTT.

This clonotype appeared once. The rearrangement links TRBV18 to TRBJ2-2; D ambiguous. CDR1 is KGHSH and CDR2 is LQKENI in the germline V gene. This CDR3 is built from 16 residues. Deletions cut 2 bases from V and 2 bases from J, with 12 bases between. CDR3 sequence reads: CASSPWAIINTGELFF. CDR3 DNA: TGTGCCAGCTCACCATGGGCTATAATTAACACCGGGGAGCTGTTTTTT.

This clonotype was observed a handful of times. V gene TRBV29-1 combines with J gene TRBJ2-7, with 7 bases matching TRBD1. J gave up 5 bases and V 4 bases, and 2 bases lay outside the gene matches. The CDR3 is 11 residues long. Germline V CDR1 and CDR2: SQVTM, ANQGSEA. As DNA, the CDR3 is TGCAGCGTTGGGGACAGCCACGAGCAGTACTTC. Translating it yields CSVGDSHEQYF.

At least ten counts were recorded for this clonotype. The rearrangement joins TRBV28 to TRBJ2-3, with a tentative D call TRBD1 (6 bases). Per the germline V gene, CDR1 is MDHEN and CDR2 is SYDVKM. V was shortened by 5 bases and J by 2 bases, with 8 bases between the two germline ends. The CDR3 is made up of 13 amino acids. CDR3 coding DNA: TGTGCCAGCAGTGGACAGTACACAGATACGCAGTATTTT. Translation: CASSGQYTDTQYF.

This clonotype was detected only a few times. The CDR3 reads CASSLAQLAGGQFF. DNA of the CDR3: TGTGCCAGCAGCTTAGCGCAACTAGCGGGGGGGCAGTTCTTC. The rearrangement joins TRBV7-9 to TRBJ2-1, with 12 bases matching TRBD2. V shed 0 bases and J 12 bases; nucleotides not matched to a gene: 3. The CDR3 has 14 amino acids. Germline V gives CDR1 SEHNR, CDR2 FQNEAQ (reference sequence).

This clonotype has only a few counts. CDR3 sequence (DNA): TGCAGCGTTGAACCGGGACAGGGTTGGGGCAGCACAGATACGCAGTATTTT. Translating it yields CSVEPGQGWGSTDTQYF. V usage is TRBV29-1 and J usage is TRBJ2-3; 9 positions match TRBD1. Germline lookup yields CDR1 SQVTM and CDR2 ANQGSEA. This CDR3 has 17 amino acids. The V and J ends lost 2 bases and 0 bases, in that order; junction bases with no gene match: 9.

The V call is TRBV28, the J call TRBJ2-1; 8 nucleotides line up with TRBD2. Germline V lookup: CDR1 MDHEN, CDR2 SYDVKM. V lost 3 bases and J lost 3; bases outside the gene matches: 10. This CDR3 has 17 residues. As DNA, the CDR3 is TGTGCCAGCAGTTTCCCTCGGGGGGGGGCGCTCTACAATGAGCAGTTCTTC. Its protein is CASSFPRGGALYNEQFF.

The rearrangement links TRBV7-9 to TRBJ1-1; D may be TRBD1 (5 bases). Germline V lookup: CDR1 SEHNR, CDR2 FQNEAQ (reference sequence). The V end was cut by 5 bases, the J end by 0 bases, with 16 bases between. CDR3 length: 16 residues. In DNA, the CDR3 is TGTGCCAGCAGCCCCCAGGGTGCCGTCGTGAACACTGAAGCTTTCTTT. Translated, it gives CASSPQGAVVNTEAFF.

This chain links TRBV27 with TRBJ1-5; D remains unclear. CDR3 length: 12 residues. Deletions cut 5 bases from V and 4 bases from J, with 6 bases between. CDR1 MNHEY and CDR2 SMNVEV come from the germline V gene (reference sequence). DNA for the CDR3: TGTGCCAGCAGTGCCCATAATCAGCCCCAGCATTTT. Protein product: CASSAHNQPQHF.

This clonotype was seen more than once but under ten times. The genes are TRBV9 and TRBJ2-2; D is ambiguous. The germline gives CDR1 SGDLS, CDR2 YYNGEE. The CDR3 totals 13 residues. The ends were cut back, 0 bases at V and 5 bases at J, with 5 bases in the middle. The CDR3 nucleotides read TGTGCCAGCAGCGTAGGTGTAACCGGGGAGCTGTTTTTT. Translating it yields CASSVGVTGELFF.

This clonotype was observed a handful of times. The chain uses TRBV27 and TRBJ2-3; D not resolved. With 4 bases removed from V and 2 bases from J, the gap between germline ends came to 7 bases. CDR3 size: 13 residues. The germline CDR1 and CDR2 sequences are MNHEY and SMNVEV (reference sequence). CDR3 residues: CASSSDITDTQYF. Written as DNA, the CDR3 is TGTGCCAGCAGTTCCGATATCACAGATACGCAGTATTTT.

CDR3 bases: TGCGCCAGCAGTGACGGGTTAAGGGGAGAAAAACTGTTTTTT. Encoded protein: CASSDGLRGEKLFF. This chain connects TRBV10-2 to TRBJ1-4; D is possibly TRBD1 (5 bases). Germline loops: CDR1 WSHSY, CDR2 SAAADI. This CDR3 region has 14 residues. The V gene lost 3 bases and the J gene lost 8 bases, with 13 bases spanning the gap.

In DNA form, the CDR3 reads TGCGCCAGCAGCTTATGGGGTCCTAACTATGGCTACACCTTC. Its translation: CASSLWGPNYGYTF. The chain has TRBV5-1 and TRBJ1-2; no clear D. The length of the CDR3 is 14 residues. Per the germline V gene, CDR1 is SGHRS and CDR2 is YFSETQ. V was shortened by 2 bases and J by 0 bases, with 8 bases between the two germline ends.